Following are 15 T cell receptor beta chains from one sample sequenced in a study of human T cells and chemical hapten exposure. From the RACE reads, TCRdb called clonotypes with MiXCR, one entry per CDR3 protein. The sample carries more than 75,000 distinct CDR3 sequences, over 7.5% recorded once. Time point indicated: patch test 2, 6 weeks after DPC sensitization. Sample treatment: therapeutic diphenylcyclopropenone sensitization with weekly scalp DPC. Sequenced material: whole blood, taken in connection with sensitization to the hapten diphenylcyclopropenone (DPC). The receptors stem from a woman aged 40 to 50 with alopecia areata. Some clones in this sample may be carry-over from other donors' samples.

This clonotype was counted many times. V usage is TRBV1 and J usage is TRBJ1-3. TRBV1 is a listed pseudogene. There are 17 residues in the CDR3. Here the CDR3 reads CTSSQVRSTSSGNTIYF. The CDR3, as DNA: TGCACCAGCAGCCAAGTCCGGTCGACCTCATCTGGAAACACCATATATTTT.

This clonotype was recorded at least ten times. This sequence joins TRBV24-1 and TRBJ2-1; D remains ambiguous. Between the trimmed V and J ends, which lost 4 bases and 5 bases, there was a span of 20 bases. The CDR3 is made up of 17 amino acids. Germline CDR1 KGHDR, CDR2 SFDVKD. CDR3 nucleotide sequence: TGTGCCACCAGTGACCGGCTTGGGGAAAACATGAACAATGAGCAGTTCTTC. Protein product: CATSDRLGENMNNEQFF.

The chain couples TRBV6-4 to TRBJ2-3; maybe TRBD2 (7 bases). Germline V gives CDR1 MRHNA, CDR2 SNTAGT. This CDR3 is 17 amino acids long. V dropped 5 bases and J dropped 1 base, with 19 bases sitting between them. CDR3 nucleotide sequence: TGTGCCAGCAGTCAGTCTTCGGGGGGCGAAGGCACAGATACGCAGTATTTT. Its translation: CASSQSSGGEGTDTQYF.

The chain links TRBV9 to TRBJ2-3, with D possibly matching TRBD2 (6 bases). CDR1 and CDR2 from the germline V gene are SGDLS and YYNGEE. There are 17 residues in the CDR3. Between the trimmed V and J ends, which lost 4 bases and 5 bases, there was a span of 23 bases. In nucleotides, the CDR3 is TGTGCCAGCAGCCCCCGGGACTCCCCGGTTCTGGTAGATACGCAGTATTTT. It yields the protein CASSPRDSPVLVDTQYF.

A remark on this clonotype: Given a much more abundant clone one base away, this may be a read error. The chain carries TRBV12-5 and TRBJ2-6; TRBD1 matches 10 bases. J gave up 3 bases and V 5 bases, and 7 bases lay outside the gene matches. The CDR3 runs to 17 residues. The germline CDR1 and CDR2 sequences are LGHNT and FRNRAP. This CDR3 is CASGHRDRGCGANVLTF. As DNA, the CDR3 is TGTGCTAGTGGTCACCGGGACAGGGGATGTGGGGCCAACGTCCTGACTTTC.

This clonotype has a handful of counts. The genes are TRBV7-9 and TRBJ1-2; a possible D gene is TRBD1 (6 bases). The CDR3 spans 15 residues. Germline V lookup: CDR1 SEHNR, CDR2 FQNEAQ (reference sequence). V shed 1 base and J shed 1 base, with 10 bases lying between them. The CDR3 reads CASSLVVRGNYGYTF. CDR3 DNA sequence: TGTGCCAGCAGCTTAGTAGTCAGGGGTAACTATGGCTACACCTTC.

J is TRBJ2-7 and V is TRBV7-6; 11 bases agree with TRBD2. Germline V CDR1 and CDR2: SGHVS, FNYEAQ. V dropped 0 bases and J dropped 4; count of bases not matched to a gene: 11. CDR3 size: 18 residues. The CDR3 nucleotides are TGTGCCAGCAGCTTAGCCCCGACTAGCGGGACTTCGCCATACGAGCAGTACTTC. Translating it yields CASSLAPTSGTSPYEQYF. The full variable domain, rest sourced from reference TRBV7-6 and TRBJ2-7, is GAGVSQSPRYKVTKRGQDVALRCDPISGHVSLYWYRQALGQGPEFLTYFNYEAQQDKSGLPNDRFSAERPEGSISTLTIQRTEQRDSAMYRCASSLAPTSGTSPYEQYFGPGTRLTVT.

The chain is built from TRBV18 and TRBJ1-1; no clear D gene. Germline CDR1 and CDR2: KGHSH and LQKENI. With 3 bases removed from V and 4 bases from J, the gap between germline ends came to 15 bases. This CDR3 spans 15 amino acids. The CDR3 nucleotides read TGTGCCAGCTCACCTCCAAGCCGGCCGAGCACTGAAGCTTTCTTT. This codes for CASSPPSRPSTEAFF.

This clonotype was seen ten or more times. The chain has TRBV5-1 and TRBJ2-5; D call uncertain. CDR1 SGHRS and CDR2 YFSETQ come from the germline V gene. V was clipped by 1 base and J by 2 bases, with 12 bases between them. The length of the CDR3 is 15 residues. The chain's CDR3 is CASSLNSQSQETQYF. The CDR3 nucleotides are TGCGCCAGCAGCTTGAACAGTCAATCTCAAGAGACCCAGTACTTC.

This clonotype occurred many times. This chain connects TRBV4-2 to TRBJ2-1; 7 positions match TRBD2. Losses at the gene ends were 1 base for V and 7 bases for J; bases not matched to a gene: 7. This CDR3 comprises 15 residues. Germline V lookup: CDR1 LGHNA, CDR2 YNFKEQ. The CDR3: CASSQGLAEGNEQFF. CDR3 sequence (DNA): TGTGCCAGCAGCCAAGGGCTAGCGGAAGGGAATGAGCAGTTCTTC.

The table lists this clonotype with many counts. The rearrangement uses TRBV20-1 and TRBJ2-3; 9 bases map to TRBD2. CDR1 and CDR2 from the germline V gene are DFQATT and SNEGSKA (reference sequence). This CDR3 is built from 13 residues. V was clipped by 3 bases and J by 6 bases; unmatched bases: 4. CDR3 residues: CSARLAGRDTQYF. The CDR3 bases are TGCAGTGCTAGGCTAGCGGGGAGGGATACGCAGTATTTT.

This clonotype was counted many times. Here the CDR3 DNA reads TGTGCCAGTACGACAGGGAGAACAACTAATGAAAAACTGTTTTTT. Translated, it gives CASTTGRTTNEKLFF. The chain joins TRBV19 to TRBJ1-4, with 7 bases identical to TRBD1. The CDR3 covers 15 residues. The V gene end was trimmed by 7 bases and the J gene end by 0 bases; junction bases not matched to a gene: 5. The V gene's germline CDR1 is LNHDA and CDR2 SQIVND (reference sequence).

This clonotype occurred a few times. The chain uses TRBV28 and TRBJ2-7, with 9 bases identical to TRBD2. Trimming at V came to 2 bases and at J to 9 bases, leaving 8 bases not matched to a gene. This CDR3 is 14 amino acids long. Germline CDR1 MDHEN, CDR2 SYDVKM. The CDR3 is CASSLGGRAGWQYF. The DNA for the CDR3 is TGTGCCAGCAGTTTAGGCGGGAGGGCCGGGTGGCAGTACTTC.

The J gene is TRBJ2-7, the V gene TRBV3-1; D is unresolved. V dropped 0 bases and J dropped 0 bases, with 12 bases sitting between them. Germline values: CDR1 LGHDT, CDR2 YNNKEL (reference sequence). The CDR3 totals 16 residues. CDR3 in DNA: TGTGCCAGCAGCCAAGATCCGGGTAGTAGCTCCTACGAGCAGTACTTC. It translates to CASSQDPGSSSYEQYF.

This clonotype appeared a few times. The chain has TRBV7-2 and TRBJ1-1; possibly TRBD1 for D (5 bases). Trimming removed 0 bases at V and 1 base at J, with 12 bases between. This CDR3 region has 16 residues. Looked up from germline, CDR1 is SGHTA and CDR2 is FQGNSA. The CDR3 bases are TGTGCCAGCAGCTTAGCGCAGGGACGACCGAACACTGAAGCTTTCTTT. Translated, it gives CASSLAQGRPNTEAFF. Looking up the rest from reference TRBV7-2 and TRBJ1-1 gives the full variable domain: GAGVSQSPSNKVTEKGKDVELRCDPISGHTALYWYRQSLGQGLEFLIYFQGNSAPDKSGLPSDRFSAERTGGSVSTLTIQRTQQEDSAVYLCASSLAQGRPNTEAFFGQGTRLTVV.